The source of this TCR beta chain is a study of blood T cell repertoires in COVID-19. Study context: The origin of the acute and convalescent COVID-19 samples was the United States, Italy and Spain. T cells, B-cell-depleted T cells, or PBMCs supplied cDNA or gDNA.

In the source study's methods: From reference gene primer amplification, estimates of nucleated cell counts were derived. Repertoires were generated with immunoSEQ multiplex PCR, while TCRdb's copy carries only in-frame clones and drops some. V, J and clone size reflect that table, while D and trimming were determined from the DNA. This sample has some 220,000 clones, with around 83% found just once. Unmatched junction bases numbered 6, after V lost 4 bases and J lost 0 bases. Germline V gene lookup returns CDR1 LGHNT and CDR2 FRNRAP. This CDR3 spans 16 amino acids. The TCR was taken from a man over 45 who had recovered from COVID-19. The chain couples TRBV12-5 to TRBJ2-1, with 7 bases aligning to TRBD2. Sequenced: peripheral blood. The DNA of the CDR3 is TGTGCTAGTGGTTCAAGCGGGAATAGCTCCTACAATGAGCAGTTCTTC. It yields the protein CASGSSGNSSYNEQFF.